What follows are 28 T cell receptor beta chains derived from one specimen sequenced in a study of T-cell memory formation after mild COVID-19 (dated by TCRdb to 2020 to 2023). Library construction relied on 5' RACE. Sequencing instrument: Illumina NovaSeq 6000. Using fastp trimming at Q25 and MiXCR clonotype assembly, TCRdb reanalyzed the public sequencing data and kept in-frame beta chains. Duplicate CDR3 protein sequences are folded into a single record with the most common DNA and genes. The sample table shows 150,000 to 200,000 distinct CDR3 sequences, and 16% are seen once. Roughly 1.9% of the sample rests with the top ten. Sample: PBMCs or a T cell subset sorted from them (not recorded which). The receptors derive from an adult woman who had mild COVID-19 (a few samples of this study predate the infection). The sample titles of this study are shuffled in the database, so cell type and time point are left out; the donor was told from shared clones.

The gene calls are TRBV27 and TRBJ2-7; 9 nucleotides agree with TRBD2. Germline V gene sequence: CDR1 MNHEY, CDR2 SMNVEV (reference sequence). The CDR3 spans 13 residues. After removal of 4 bases from V and 5 bases from J, the junction contained 3 bases not matched to a gene. The CDR3 spells CASSSSGRHEQYF. CDR3 in DNA: TGTGCCAGCAGTTCGAGCGGGAGGCACGAGCAGTACTTC.

This clonotype has just a few counts. The chain couples TRBV7-7 to TRBJ2-5, with a possible D match to TRBD2 (5 bases). The CDR3 length is 15 residues. Germline CDR1 and CDR2: SSHAT and FNYEAQ (reference sequence). Trimming cost V 5 bases and J 4 bases, with 17 bases left between them. CDR3 DNA: TGTGCCAGCAGCCAAATGGGCCGGACTTCAGAGACCCAGTACTTC. Its translation is CASSQMGRTSETQYF.

Only a few counts were recorded for this clonotype. V and J are TRBV20-1 and TRBJ2-5, with TRBD2 matching over 12 bases. This CDR3 has 15 amino acids. J lost 5 bases, V lost 5 bases, and 9 bases had no gene match. CDR1 and CDR2 from the germline V gene are DFQATT and SNEGSKA (reference sequence). The CDR3 DNA reads as TGCAGTGCTTACCTAGCGGGAGGGCCTCCGGAGACCCAGTACTTC. It yields the protein CSAYLAGGPPETQYF.

This clonotype has more than one count but fewer than ten. The J gene is TRBJ2-1, the V gene TRBV24-1, with D perhaps matching TRBD2 (6 bases). The V end lost 4 bases, the J end lost 8 bases, and 14 bases lay between the germline ends. Germline loops: CDR1 KGHDR, CDR2 SFDVKD. The CDR3 consists of 14 residues. The CDR3 DNA sequence: TGTGCCACCAGTGAGAGCGGGTATTACGATGAGCAGTTCTTC. As protein: CATSESGYYDEQFF.

The gene calls are TRBV24-1 and TRBJ2-5, with unresolved D. The germline V gene encodes CDR1 KGHDR and CDR2 SFDVKD. The ends were cut back, 1 base at V and 5 bases at J, with 10 bases in the middle. CDR3 size: 14 residues. This CDR3 reads CATSDFAAAETQYF. In DNA, the CDR3 is TGTGCCACCAGTGATTTTGCGGCCGCGGAGACCCAGTACTTC.

This clonotype showed up many times. The chain links TRBV7-3 to TRBJ2-1; D is uncertain. CDR1 is SGHTA, CDR2 FQGTGA, per germline. V was clipped by 6 bases and J by 4 bases, with 10 bases between them. This CDR3 region has 13 residues. CDR3 loop: CASSSGSYNEQFF. CDR3 sequence (DNA): TGTGCCAGCAGTTCCGGGTCATACAATGAGCAGTTCTTC.

This clonotype was counted a few times. The V call is TRBV23-1, the J call TRBJ2-7, with a weak D call TRBD1 (7 bases). TRBV23-1 is labeled an ORF, and its function is uncertain. The CDR3 loop spans 13 amino acids. V lost 3 bases, J lost 9 bases, and 15 bases lay in between. CDR3 sequence reads: CASSHKTGTGQYF. CDR3 DNA sequence: TGCGCCAGCAGTCATAAGACAGGGACTGGGCAGTACTTC.

The genes are TRBV12-3 or TRBV12-4 and TRBJ1-6; 8 bases are a match to TRBD1. This CDR3 has 14 amino acids. The trim removed 7 bases at V and 6 bases at J, leaving 5 bases unmatched. CDR3 nucleotide sequence: TGTGCCAGCACCAAGACAGGGGTTAATTCACCCCTCCACTTT. Residues: CASTKTGVNSPLHF.

This clonotype showed up just a few times. V gene TRBV12-3 or TRBV12-4 combines with J gene TRBJ1-3, with 8 bases matching TRBD1. V was pared by 3 bases and J by 7 bases, with 11 bases of the junction left unmatched. CDR3 length equals 16 residues. The CDR3, as DNA: TGTGCCAGCAGTTTCGACGACAGGGGCTATCGGAACACCATATATTTT. Translating gives CASSFDDRGYRNTIYF.

This clonotype was recorded at least ten times. Mismatch with germline at one junction end may stem from a read error. This chain links TRBV7-7 with TRBJ2-5, with a weak D call TRBD1 (6 bases). This CDR3 is 14 amino acids long. CDR1 SSHAT and CDR2 FNYEAQ come from the germline V gene (reference sequence). This CDR3 is CASSRDTRQETQYF. The CDR3 DNA is TGTGCTAGCAGCCGGGACACCCGACAAGAGACCCAGTACTTC.

In its sample, this clonotype was seen a few times. The J gene is TRBJ1-2, the V gene TRBV12-3 or TRBV12-4; 7 bases are a match to TRBD1. The CDR3 is made up of 12 amino acids. The ends lost 5 bases at V and 5 bases at J; junction bases unmatched: 2. The CDR3 sequence: CASSGQAYGYTF. The CDR3 DNA sequence: TGTGCCAGCAGTGGACAGGCGTATGGCTACACCTTC.

The chain has TRBV6-5 and TRBJ2-3; D gene uncertain. The CDR3 loop spans 12 amino acids. V was trimmed by 6 bases and J by 3 bases, leaving 7 bases between them. Per the germline V gene, CDR1 is MNHEY and CDR2 is SVGAGI. The CDR3 sequence is CASSGPTDTQYF. CDR3 DNA sequence: TGTGCCAGCAGCGGACCAACAGATACGCAGTATTTT.

This clonotype was detected a few times. The V gene is TRBV5-1, the J gene TRBJ2-1; 7 nucleotides align to TRBD1. Unmatched junction bases numbered 7, after V lost 5 bases and J lost 2 bases. CDR1 is SGHRS and CDR2 is YFSETQ in the germline V gene. This CDR3 region has 15 residues. The CDR3 protein is CASREQGFTYNEQFF. CDR3 nucleotide sequence: TGCGCCAGCAGGGAACAGGGGTTCACCTACAATGAGCAGTTCTTC.

This clonotype was observed a handful of times. V usage is TRBV3-1 and J usage is TRBJ1-2; no reliable D call. V dropped 0 bases and J dropped 7 bases, with 15 bases sitting between them. Germline CDR1 is LGHDT and CDR2 is YNNKEL (reference sequence). The CDR3 is 15 residues long. The CDR3 DNA reads as TGTGCCAGCAGCCAAGATGGCAGGACGGTGGGTGGCTACACCTTC. It is translated as CASSQDGRTVGGYTF.

V gene TRBV20-1 combines with J gene TRBJ2-3; TRBD2 matches at 16 bases. The CDR3 extends over 17 amino acids. Germline CDR1 is DFQATT and CDR2 is SNEGSKA (reference sequence). V trimming: 3 bases; J trimming: 2 bases; junction bases outside the gene matches: 5. The CDR3 spells CSARGTSGRDYTDTQYF. As DNA, the CDR3 is TGCAGTGCTAGGGGGACTAGCGGGAGGGATTACACAGATACGCAGTATTTT.

The sample holds a few counts of this clonotype. This chain connects TRBV12-3 or TRBV12-4 to TRBJ1-1, with D perhaps TRBD1 (5 bases). Trimming took 4 bases from V and 5 from J, leaving 11 bases between them. CDR3 size: 13 residues. The CDR3 spells CASSSTRVTEAFF. The CDR3 DNA sequence: TGTGCCAGCAGTTCCACCAGGGTTACTGAAGCTTTCTTT.

Only a few counts were recorded for this clonotype. The chain carries TRBV5-1 and TRBJ1-2; 10 bases are shared with TRBD1. Germline CDR1 reads SGHRS; CDR2 reads YFSETQ. This CDR3 has 14 amino acids. The V and J ends lost 0 bases and 7 bases, in that order; junction bases with no gene match: 3. CDR3 protein: CASSLDRDRGGYTF. The CDR3 bases are TGCGCCAGCAGCTTGGACCGGGACAGGGGTGGCTACACCTTC.

J is TRBJ1-1 and V is TRBV7-2; D gene unclear. Between the trimmed V and J ends, which lost 2 bases and 0 bases, there was a span of 10 bases. The CDR3 spans 15 residues. Germline V gene data show CDR1 as SGHTA and CDR2 as FQGNSA. CDR3 sequence reads: CASSLLAGMNTEAFF. Here the CDR3 DNA reads TGTGCCAGCAGCTTATTGGCGGGGATGAACACTGAAGCTTTCTTT. Full variable domain (outside the CDR3, taken from reference TRBV7-2 and TRBJ1-1): GAGVSQSPSNKVTEKGKDVELRCDPISGHTALYWYRQSLGQGLEFLIYFQGNSAPDKSGLPSDRFSAERTGGSVSTLTIQRTQQEDSAVYLCASSLLAGMNTEAFFGQGTRLTVV.

This clonotype was counted only a few times. The rearrangement joins TRBV6-2 or TRBV6-3 to TRBJ1-2, with no clear D. The CDR3 sequence is 15 residues long. Germline V lookup: CDR1 MNHEY, CDR2 SVGEGT. V was shortened by 6 bases and J by 4 bases, with 18 bases between the two germline ends. Here the CDR3 DNA reads TGTGCCAGCAGCCGCATGGATTCAAAGGGCTATGGCTACACCTTC. This translates into CASSRMDSKGYGYTF.

The V gene is TRBV24-1, the J gene TRBJ1-2; the match to TRBD1 covers 7 bases. The ends lost 7 bases at V and 8 bases at J; junction bases unmatched: 6. This CDR3 has 12 amino acids. In germline, CDR1 is KGHDR, CDR2 SFDVKD. The chain's CDR3 is CATSQGVVGYTF. CDR3 nucleotides: TGTGCCACCAGCCAGGGGGTAGTAGGCTACACCTTC.

V gene TRBV7-3 combines with J gene TRBJ2-1; possibly TRBD2 for D (5 bases). This CDR3 contains 15 residues. Germline CDR1 SGHTA, CDR2 FQGTGA. Trimming left V 0 bases short and J 7 bases short, with 13 bases between. CDR3: CASSLTTSIGNEQFF. Written as DNA, the CDR3 is TGTGCCAGCAGCTTAACTACTAGTATAGGAAATGAGCAGTTCTTC.

The gene calls are TRBV14 and TRBJ2-5; the D gene is possibly TRBD2 (5 bases). The germline CDR1 and CDR2 sequences are SGHDN and FVKESK. The V end lost 0 bases, the J end lost 5 bases, and 19 bases lay between the germline ends. The CDR3 has 17 residues. This chain's CDR3 is CASSQDSGFGFSETQYF. The CDR3 DNA sequence: TGTGCCAGCAGCCAAGATTCGGGGTTTGGGTTTTCGGAGACCCAGTACTTC.

The CDR3 sequence: CASRRLATDTQYF. CDR3 in DNA: TGTGCCAGCAGGCGACTAGCTACAGATACGCAGTATTTT. J is TRBJ2-3 and V is TRBV6-5, with TRBD2 matching over 7 bases. This CDR3 is 13 amino acids long. Per germline, CDR1 MNHEY and CDR2 SVGAGI. V lost 6 bases, J lost 3 bases, and 3 bases stayed unmatched.

This clonotype showed up many times. The chain links TRBV7-2 to TRBJ2-1; 13 bases align to TRBD2. The germline CDR1 and CDR2 sequences are SGHTA and FQGNSA. J lost 6 bases, V lost 1 base, and 12 bases had no gene match. The CDR3 covers 19 residues. In DNA, the CDR3 is TGTGCCAGCAGCTTAGGGTTTGGGCGACTAGCGGGAGGATCCAATGAGCAGTTCTTC. Its protein is CASSLGFGRLAGGSNEQFF. The entire variable domain, with the rest obtained from reference TRBV7-2 and TRBJ2-1, is as follows: GAGVSQSPSNKVTEKGKDVELRCDPISGHTALYWYRQSLGQGLEFLIYFQGNSAPDKSGLPSDRFSAERTGGSVSTLTIQRTQQEDSAVYLCASSLGFGRLAGGSNEQFFGPGTRLTVL.

The chain uses TRBV5-1 and TRBJ1-1; TRBD1 might be the D (6 bases). Germline V lookup: CDR1 SGHRS, CDR2 YFSETQ. With 0 bases removed from V and 10 bases from J, the gap between germline ends came to 19 bases. The CDR3 runs 15 residues. This CDR3 is CASSLDTGMEPGAFF. CDR3 coding DNA: TGCGCCAGCAGCTTGGATACAGGGATGGAACCGGGAGCTTTCTTT.

The table lists this clonotype with a few counts. V is TRBV10-3 and J is TRBJ2-7; 7 bases match TRBD2. Looked up from germline, CDR1 is ENHRY and CDR2 is SYGVKD. This CDR3 has 15 amino acids. With V trimmed by 8 bases and J by 4 bases, 14 bases remained unmatched. The CDR3 DNA reads as TGTGCCATCGCGGGGGACCTAGGGGTCCGGTACGAGCAGTACTTC. This translates into CAIAGDLGVRYEQYF.

CDR3 nucleotide sequence: TGTGCCAGCAGTTACGAATACGAGCAGTACTTC. It codes for CASSYEYEQYF. This chain joins TRBV6-5 and TRBJ2-7; D gene ambiguous. Germline V gene sequence: CDR1 MNHEY, CDR2 SVGAGI. CDR3 length: 11 amino acids. Trimming left V 2 bases short and J 4 bases short, with 3 bases between.

The rearrangement links TRBV12-3 or TRBV12-4 to TRBJ1-2; D possibly corresponds to TRBD1 (5 bases). The CDR3 loop spans 13 amino acids. V was pared by 5 bases and J by 4 bases, with 11 bases between. The CDR3 DNA reads as TGTGCCAGCAGTGGGCAGGGCTTCTATGGCTACACCTTC. Protein: CASSGQGFYGYTF.